A single T cell receptor beta chain is shown here with its context. CDR3 length equals 13 residues. CDR1 is SGHVS and CDR2 is FQNEAQ in the germline V gene. Trimming took 3 bases from V and 2 from J, leaving 8 bases between them. The repertoire was sequenced with immunoSEQ multiplex PCR; TCRdb's copy has only in-frame clones and lacks some. This sample yields approximately 2.5 million clones, of which around nine tenths are seen a single time; about 0.13% belongs to the top ten. These data originate in a study of shared clonotypes between healthy human individuals. Study details: Each donor's CD4 naive and CD4 memory cells filled three plates apiece, CD8 naive two, and CD8 memory one.

This clonotype was obtained from a man younger than 35 in good health. The genes are TRBV7-8 and TRBJ2-7; the D is unclear. Input material: naive CD4+ T cells sorted from blood. Subset meaning: CD45RA+ positively selected. CDR3 residues: CASSFVSTYEQYF. The CDR3 bases are TGTGCCAGCAGCTTCGTCTCAACCTACGAGCAGTACTTC.